One sample yielded the 26 T cell receptor beta chains listed below, sequenced in a study of cytomegalovirus exposure and HLA in healthy donors. A multiplex PCR was run with 60 Vbeta primers and 13 Jbeta primers. Assay: immunoSEQ multiplex PCR; the TCRdb copy retains only in-frame clones and omits some. In the table there are more than 100,000 clones, 65% to 85% of which are singletons. The sequenced material came from PBMCs. Every receptor here comes from a man aged 50-60 years in good health and CMV-seronegative.

This chain uses TRBV27 with TRBJ1-5; D is ambiguous. Trimming removed 7 bases at V and 6 bases at J, with 16 bases between. Germline CDR1 and CDR2: MNHEY and SMNVEV (reference sequence). The CDR3 has 14 residues. CDR3 bases: TGTGCCAGCACTCCGCAAGCGCACGGTCAGCCCCAGCATTTT. It specifies CASTPQAHGQPQHF.

This clone has just one count. The chain combines TRBV29-1 with TRBJ2-3; D is possibly TRBD1 (6 bases). CDR3 length: 14 residues. CDR1 SQVTM and CDR2 ANQGSEA come from the germline V gene. Trimming stripped 6 bases from V and 9 bases from J, with 22 bases between. CDR3 loop: CSVTDVTGPRTQYF. The CDR3 DNA is TGCAGCGTCACTGACGTGACAGGCCCCAGAACGCAGTATTTT.

In DNA form, the CDR3 reads TGTGCCAGCCGCCCTCGGCGGGACTCCTACGAGCAGTACTTC. It translates to CASRPRRDSYEQYF. The chain employs TRBV6-5 and TRBJ2-7, with D possibly being TRBD2 (6 bases). Per the germline V gene, CDR1 is MNHEY and CDR2 is SVGAGI. Trimming took 8 bases from V and 0 from J, leaving 14 bases between them. This CDR3 contains 14 residues.

There are a few counts of this clone. The V and J genes are TRBV4-3 and TRBJ1-1; no definite D call. The germline V gene encodes CDR1 LGHNA and CDR2 YSLEER. V lost 0 bases and J 5 bases, leaving 7 bases between the germline ends. The CDR3 spans 13 residues. In DNA form, the CDR3 reads TGCGCCAGCAGCCAAGAGGGCGCGACTGAAGCTTTCTTT. The encoded protein is CASSQEGATEAFF.

This chain connects TRBV4-1 to TRBJ2-7, with TRBD1 matching 7 bases. The V and J ends lost 2 bases and 6 bases, in that order; junction bases with no gene match: 1. The CDR3 has 12 amino acids. Germline CDR1 and CDR2: MGHRA and YSYEKL. The CDR3 DNA reads TGCGCCAGCAGCCAAACAGGGGTCGAGCAGTACTTC. The encoded protein is CASSQTGVEQYF.

This chain uses TRBV5-1 with TRBJ2-5; 10 bases align to TRBD1. CDR1 and CDR2 from the germline V gene are SGHRS and YFSETQ. There are 15 residues in the CDR3. V was pared by 5 bases and J by 2 bases, with 6 bases of the junction left unmatched. The CDR3 protein is CASRDWDRGQETQYF. CDR3 sequence (DNA): TGCGCCAGCAGAGACTGGGACAGGGGTCAAGAGACCCAGTACTTC.

This chain's CDR3 is CASTPGRPSPTDTQYF. The CDR3 bases are TGTGCCAGCACCCCAGGGAGGCCCTCTCCCACAGATACGCAGTATTTT. The V gene is TRBV11-2, the J gene TRBJ2-3; D is possibly TRBD2 (6 bases). Trimming left V 7 bases short and J 2 bases short, with 19 bases between. The CDR3 covers 16 residues. CDR1 and CDR2 from the germline V gene are SGHAT and FQNNGV.

This clone was seen a few times. The chain recombines TRBV19 with TRBJ2-7; TRBD1 aligns across 9 bases. V trimming: 5 bases; J trimming: 9 bases; junction bases outside the gene matches: 8. Germline V gives CDR1 LNHDA, CDR2 SQIVND (reference sequence). The CDR3 sequence is 13 residues long. The CDR3 is CASSEPGQGRQYF. CDR3 DNA sequence: TGTGCCAGTAGTGAACCGGGACAGGGAAGGCAGTACTTC.

The genes are TRBV11-2 and TRBJ2-7, with 7 bases lining up with TRBD2. CDR1 is SGHAT, CDR2 FQNNGV, per germline. The CDR3 is 17 amino acids. After removal of 5 bases from V and 8 bases from J, the junction contained 21 bases not matched to a gene. The CDR3 here is CASSQLSTSLMISKQYF. Written as DNA, the CDR3 is TGTGCCAGCAGCCAATTATCGACTAGCCTTATGATCTCGAAGCAGTACTTC.

The V and J genes are TRBV7-9 and TRBJ1-4, with D possibly TRBD1 on 5 matching bases. The CDR3 runs to 14 residues. Trimming pared 4 bases from V and 4 bases from J, leaving 10 bases between. In germline, CDR1 is SEHNR, CDR2 FQNEAQ (reference sequence). CDR3 sequence (DNA): TGTGCCAGCAGCTCGAGACAGCTTAATGAAAAACTGTTTTTT. It is translated as CASSSRQLNEKLFF.

For this clone: The same CDR3 can be traced to other DNA sequences in this sample. This sequence joins TRBV7-9 and TRBJ1-2; D is perhaps TRBD1 (5 bases). The germline V gene encodes CDR1 SEHNR and CDR2 FQNEAQ (reference sequence). The CDR3 runs to 13 residues. The V end lost 1 base, the J end lost 4 bases, and 7 bases lay between the germline ends. The CDR3 loop reads CASSLGTGYGYTF. As DNA, the CDR3 is TGTGCCAGCAGCTTAGGAACAGGCTATGGCTACACCTTC.

The V gene is TRBV7-3, the J gene TRBJ2-7; possible D gene TRBD1, 6 bases. The germline gives CDR1 SGHTA, CDR2 FQGTGA. The ends were cut back, 2 bases at V and 3 bases at J, with 14 bases in the middle. The CDR3 length is 15 residues. CDR3 DNA: TGTGCCAGCAGCTTACAACAGGGCGAAAACTACGAGCAGTACTTC. It translates to CASSLQQGENYEQYF. Together with reference TRBV7-3 and TRBJ2-7, the CDR3 gives the full variable domain: GAGVSQTPSNKVTEKGKYVELRCDPISGHTALYWYRQSLGQGPEFLIYFQGTGAADDSGLPNDRFFAVRPEGSVSTLKIQRTERGDSAVYLCASSLQQGENYEQYFGPGTRLTVT.

The CDR3 DNA follows: TGTGCCTGGAGTGCTCTCTTATGTGAAGCTTTCTTT. Protein product: CAWSALLCEAFF. V is TRBV30 and J is TRBJ1-1; D is unclear. In germline, CDR1 is GTSNPN, CDR2 SVGIG (reference sequence). Trimming cost V 1 base and J 7 bases, with 10 bases left between them. The CDR3 covers 12 residues.

V gene TRBV5-6 combines with J gene TRBJ2-5; 11 bases align to TRBD2. Germline V gene sequence: CDR1 SGHDT, CDR2 YYEEEE. The CDR3 loop spans 16 amino acids. The V segment lost 4 bases and the J segment 1 base; nucleotides outside the gene matches: 6. CDR3 DNA: TGTGCCAGCAGCACGGGGGGACTAGCGGTCCAAGAGACCCAGTACTTC. Its translation is CASSTGGLAVQETQYF.

The CDR3 spells CASSGPDRAGTDTQYF. DNA for the CDR3: TGTGCCAGCAGTGGCCCGGACAGGGCTGGGACAGATACGCAGTATTTT. V usage is TRBV25-1 and J usage is TRBJ2-3; the match to TRBD1 covers 8 bases. V lost 4 bases to trimming and J lost 3 bases; unmatched junction nucleotides: 9. This CDR3 is built from 16 residues. The germline gives CDR1 MGHDK, CDR2 SYGVNS.

This clone has a single count. The rearrangement links TRBV29-1 to TRBJ1-5; possible D gene TRBD1, 5 bases. This CDR3 is 15 amino acids long. CDR1 and CDR2 from the germline V gene are SQVTM and ANQGSEA. Trimming took off 2 bases at V and 4 bases at J, with 15 bases between the two ends. CDR3 DNA: TGCAGCGTTGAACTAACAGGCGAACCAAATCAGCCCCAGCATTTT. Translation: CSVELTGEPNQPQHF.

The V call is TRBV27, the J call TRBJ2-6; TRBD1 matches at 8 bases. Germline CDR1 MNHEY, CDR2 SMNVEV (reference sequence). CDR3 length: 17 amino acids. With V trimmed by 3 bases and J by 2 bases, 6 bases remained unmatched. CDR3 protein: CASSFRTGSPGANVLTF. CDR3 nucleotides: TGTGCCAGCAGTTTTCGGACAGGGTCCCCTGGGGCCAACGTCCTGACTTTC.

This sequence joins TRBV27 and TRBJ1-2; 9 bases line up with TRBD1. Losses at the gene ends were 4 bases for V and 6 bases for J; bases not matched to a gene: 9. Per the germline V gene, CDR1 is MNHEY and CDR2 is SMNVEV (reference sequence). The CDR3 length is 15 residues. The CDR3 region is CASSSTGQGFDGYTF. In DNA, the CDR3 is TGTGCCAGCAGTTCTACGGGACAGGGTTTCGATGGCTACACCTTC.

This chain connects TRBV29-1 to TRBJ1-2; D unresolved. CDR3 length equals 11 residues. Germline CDR1 and CDR2: SQVTM and ANQGSEA. V shed 4 bases and J shed 7 bases, with 10 bases lying between them. DNA of the CDR3: TGCAGCGTTGGCCTAGGTTGTGGCTACACCTTC. This encodes CSVGLGCGYTF.

The chain carries TRBV13 and TRBJ1-4; D gene uncertain. The V and J ends lost 6 bases and 8 bases respectively, with 16 bases between them. Looked up from germline, CDR1 is PRHDT and CDR2 is FYEKMQ (reference sequence). The CDR3 has 14 residues. CDR3 protein: CASSPRPGAEKLFF. The CDR3 region has the DNA TGTGCCAGCAGTCCCCGGCCGGGTGCGGAAAAACTGTTTTTT.

The chain employs TRBV5-5 and TRBJ2-1, with 7 bases matching TRBD1. The V gene's germline CDR1 is SGHKS and CDR2 YYEKEE (reference sequence). This CDR3 contains 17 residues. The J segment lost 3 bases and the V segment lost 1 base, leaving 10 bases of the junction unmatched. The CDR3 protein is CASSLLPWDRDYNEQFF. The CDR3 DNA reads as TGTGCCAGCAGCTTGCTCCCTTGGGACAGAGACTACAATGAGCAGTTCTTC.

The chain employs TRBV10-3 and TRBJ2-1; 9 nucleotides align to TRBD1. The germline gives CDR1 ENHRY, CDR2 SYGVKD. The CDR3 spans 12 residues. V dropped 8 bases and J dropped 8; count of bases not matched to a gene: 4. CDR3 sequence (DNA): TGTGCCATCCGGGACAGGGCCGATGAGCAGTTCTTC. This codes for CAIRDRADEQFF.

This clone was detected a few times. The chain uses TRBV12-5 and TRBJ2-1; 11 bases fit TRBD2. V trimming: 2 bases; J trimming: 3 bases; junction bases outside the gene matches: 21. The CDR3 sequence is 22 residues long. The germline gives CDR1 LGHNT, CDR2 FRNRAP. CDR3: CASGLSTLGLFRTSGSYNEQFF. CDR3 in DNA: TGTGCTAGTGGTTTGTCCACTTTGGGTTTGTTCCGTACTAGCGGGAGCTACAATGAGCAGTTCTTC.

This sequence joins TRBV7-9 and TRBJ2-5; 8 positions agree with TRBD2. V dropped 10 bases and J dropped 2; count of bases not matched to a gene: 6. CDR1 and CDR2 (germline): SEHNR, FQNEAQ (reference sequence). The CDR3 sequence is 13 residues long. CDR3 bases: TGTGCCACCCTACGGGGGGGGCAAGAGACCCAGTACTTC. This translates into CATLRGGQETQYF.

The chain combines TRBV11-2 with TRBJ2-6, with 7 positions matching TRBD1. This CDR3 contains 17 residues. Germline CDR1 reads SGHAT; CDR2 reads FQNNGV. With 5 bases clipped from V and 1 base from J, the junction kept 8 bases outside the gene matches. CDR3 region: CASSIQGIISGANVLTF. For the CDR3, the DNA is TGTGCCAGCAGCATACAGGGGATCATATCTGGGGCCAACGTCCTGACTTTC. Supplemented by reference TRBV11-2 and TRBJ2-6, the full variable domain reads EAGVAQSPRYKIIEKRQSVAFWCNPISGHATLYWYQQILGQGPKLLIQFQNNGVVDDSQLPKDRFSAERLKGVDSTLKIQPAKLEDSAVYLCASSIQGIISGANVLTFGAGSRLTVL.

The V call is TRBV7-2, the J call TRBJ1-2; 9 bases are a match to TRBD1. Losses at the gene ends were 3 bases for V and 1 base for J; bases not matched to a gene: 12. The CDR3 loop spans 18 amino acids. Germline V gene lookup returns CDR1 SGHTA and CDR2 FQGNSA. The CDR3 bases are TGTGCCAGCAGCTTTGGTCCCAGCGGACAGGGGTATAACTATGGCTACACCTTC. Its translation is CASSFGPSGQGYNYGYTF.